This passage covers 12 T cell receptor beta chains from one sample sequenced in a study of blood T cell repertoires in COVID-19. The table came from immunoSEQ multiplex PCR; TCRdb's copy has only in-frame clones and leaves some out. The sample carries about 27,000 clones, 87% recorded once. The source material was peripheral blood. The receptors shown here come from a man aged 50-59 years with active COVID-19.

This clone has just one count. V gene TRBV3-1 (or the pseudogene TRBV3-2) combines with J gene TRBJ2-1; 8 nucleotides align to TRBD1. Germline V CDR1 and CDR2: LGHDT, YNNKEL (reference sequence). V lost 5 bases, J lost 8 bases, and 11 bases stayed unmatched. CDR3 size: 15 residues. The CDR3 nucleotides read TGTGCCAGCAGCGAAGGAGGACAGGGTTTCCATGAGCAGTTCTTC. Protein: CASSEGGQGFHEQFF.

This clone appeared once. This chain connects TRBV21-1 to TRBJ2-7; TRBD1, the table's D call, lacks a check against the DNA. TRBV21-1 is classified as a pseudogene. This CDR3 comprises 15 residues. In DNA, the CDR3 is TGTGCCAGCAATCCAGGGCGGGACAGCACCTACGAGCAGTACGTC. Its translation: CASNPGRDSTYEQYV.

The J gene is TRBJ1-1, the V gene TRBV4-3; 9 bases match TRBD1. CDR3 length: 15 amino acids. Germline CDR1 reads LGHNA; CDR2 reads YSLEER. The junction had 9 bases not matched to a gene; V was cut back by 4 bases and J by 6 bases. Here the CDR3 DNA reads TGCGCCAGCAGCCCTTCCCAGGACAGGGGAGCTGAAGCTTTCTTT. Residues: CASSPSQDRGAEAFF.

This rearrangement joins TRBV9 to TRBJ2-3; TRBD2 is a possible D gene (5 bases). Germline-derived CDR1 and CDR2 are SGDLS and YYNGEE. This CDR3 comprises 15 residues. The germline V and J ends were trimmed by 4 bases and 2 bases, with 14 bases remaining between them. The chain's CDR3 is CASSPLSGNTDTQYF. The CDR3 DNA sequence: TGTGCCAGCAGCCCCTTGAGCGGCAACACAGATACGCAGTATTTT. The entire variable domain, with the rest obtained from reference TRBV9 and TRBJ2-3, is as follows: DSGVTQTPKHLITATGQRVTLRCSPRSGDLSVYWYQQSLDQGLQFLIQYYNGEERAKGNILERFSAQQFPDLHSELNLSSLELGDSALYFCASSPLSGNTDTQYFGPGTRLTVL.

Concerning this clone: Within the sample, other DNA sequences also encode this same CDR3. The rearrangement uses TRBV29-1 and TRBJ1-6, with TRBD1 matching 8 bases. The V and J ends lost 3 bases and 14 bases, in that order; junction bases with no gene match: 9. Looked up from germline, CDR1 is SQVTM and CDR2 is ANQGSEA. The CDR3 runs 13 residues. The CDR3 spells CSVEIRGGQALHF. The CDR3 coding sequence is TGCAGCGTTGAGATCCGCGGGGGACAGGCCCTCCACTTT. Supplemented by reference TRBV29-1 and TRBJ1-6, the full variable domain reads SAVISQKPSRDICQRGTSLTIQCQVDSQVTMMFWYRQQPGQSLTLIATANQGSEATYESGFVIDKFPISRPNLTFSTLTVSNMSPEDSSIYLCSVEIRGGQALHFGNGTRLTVT.

This clone appeared a single time. The chain links TRBV7-9 to TRBJ2-5; 10 nucleotides align to TRBD1. Germline CDR1 and CDR2: SEHNR and FQNEAQ (reference sequence). CDR3 length: 15 amino acids. V shed 3 bases, J shed 5 bases, and the junction held 6 bases outside the gene matches. The CDR3 loop reads CASSFPGQGRETQYF. CDR3 coding DNA: TGTGCCAGCAGCTTCCCGGGACAGGGGAGGGAGACCCAGTACTTC.

The V and J genes are TRBV27 and TRBJ1-2; 10 bases are a match to TRBD1. Germline lookup yields CDR1 MNHEY and CDR2 SMNVEV (reference sequence). V was clipped by 2 bases and J by 7 bases; unmatched bases: 4. There are 14 residues in the CDR3. For the CDR3, the DNA is TGTGCCAGCAGTTTACAGGACAGGGGGGGTGGCTACACCTTC. It encodes CASSLQDRGGGYTF.

The chain employs TRBV7-8 and TRBJ1-5; D is uncertain. V gave up 0 bases and J gave up 4 bases, with 7 bases separating them. This CDR3 region has 14 residues. Germline V CDR1 and CDR2: SGHVS, FQNEAQ. The CDR3 sequence: CASSLALQNQPQHF. CDR3 DNA: TGTGCCAGCAGCTTAGCCCTCCAGAATCAGCCCCAGCATTTT.

The chain has TRBV30 and TRBJ1-6; D not resolved. Germline CDR1 reads GTSNPN; CDR2 reads SVGIG (reference sequence). This CDR3 comprises 11 residues. With 2 bases removed from V and 7 bases from J, the gap between germline ends came to 3 bases. The DNA of the CDR3 is TGTGCCTGGAGTCGGAATTCACCCCTCCACTTT. It yields the protein CAWSRNSPLHF.

CDR3 protein: CASSLRGPTDTQYF. The CDR3 DNA sequence: TGTGCCAGTAGCCTGCGAGGGCCCACAGATACGCAGTATTTT. This sequence joins TRBV19 and TRBJ2-3; perhaps TRBD2 as D (5 bases). Trimming cost V 6 bases and J 2 bases, with 12 bases left between them. From germline, CDR1 is LNHDA and CDR2 SQIVND (reference sequence). The CDR3 loop spans 14 amino acids.

This clone has only one observation. The chain carries TRBV5-4 and TRBJ1-2; 7 nucleotides agree with TRBD1. V was clipped by 4 bases and J by 8 bases; unmatched bases: 14. This CDR3 is 15 amino acids long. Germline V lookup: CDR1 SGHNT, CDR2 YYREEE (reference sequence). CDR3 sequence reads: CASSKQQGTLGGYTF. The CDR3 bases are TGTGCCAGCAGCAAACAACAGGGGACCCTCGGGGGCTACACCTTC.

This clone came up a few times. The rearrangement links TRBV7-9 to TRBJ2-7; D is perhaps TRBD1 (5 bases). V shed 3 bases and J shed 7 bases, with 13 bases lying between them. CDR3 length equals 13 residues. Germline-derived CDR1 and CDR2 are SEHNR and FQNEAQ (reference sequence). The DNA for the CDR3 is TGTGCCAGCAGCTTGTCAGGGCTTGATGAGCAGTACGTC. This sequence encodes CASSLSGLDEQYV.